The T cell receptor beta chain under discussion was sequenced for a study of T cells in Graves' hyperthyroidism and ophthalmopathy. This clonotype was found many times. The CDR3 is 15 residues long. Trimming took 3 bases from V and 7 from J, leaving 16 bases between them. Amplification of TCR beta CDR3 regions was performed using RNA transcripts as template. TCR CDR3 regions were first amplified by RT-PCR with HTBI primers. TCRdb recomputed calls from the multiplex PCR reads with MiXCR, one row per CDR3 protein. Of about 700,000 distinct CDR3 sequences in the sample, 12% to 15% were seen once. Uncontrolled infection, other autoimmune disease, pregnancy or lactation barred patients from enrollment.

Sequenced sample: blood. The genes are TRBV12-3 or TRBV12-4 and TRBJ2-1; TRBD2 is a possible D gene (7 bases). This sequence was found in a woman between 18 and 29 years old with Graves' hyperthyroidism. CDR3 amino acids: CASSLGGGGINEQFF. The CDR3, as DNA: TGTGCCAGCAGTTTGGGGGGGGGCGGAATAAATGAGCAGTTCTTC.